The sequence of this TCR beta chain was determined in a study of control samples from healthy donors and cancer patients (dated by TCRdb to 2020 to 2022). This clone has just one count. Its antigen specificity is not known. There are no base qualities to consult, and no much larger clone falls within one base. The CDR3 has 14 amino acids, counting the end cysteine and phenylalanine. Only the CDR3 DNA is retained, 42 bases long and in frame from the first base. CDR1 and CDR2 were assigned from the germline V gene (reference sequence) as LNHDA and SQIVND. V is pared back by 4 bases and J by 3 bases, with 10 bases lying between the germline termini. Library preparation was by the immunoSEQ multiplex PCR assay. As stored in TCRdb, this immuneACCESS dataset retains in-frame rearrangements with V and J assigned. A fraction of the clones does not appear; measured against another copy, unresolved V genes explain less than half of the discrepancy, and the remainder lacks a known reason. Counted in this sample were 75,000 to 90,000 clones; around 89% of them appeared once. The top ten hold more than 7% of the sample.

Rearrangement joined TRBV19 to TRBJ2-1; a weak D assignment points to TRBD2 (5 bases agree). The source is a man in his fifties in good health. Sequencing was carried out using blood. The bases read TGTGCCAGTAGTAGGGGAGTAAACTACAATGAGCAGTTCTTC. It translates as CASSRGVNYNEQFF.